The 2 T cell receptor beta chains below all came from one sample that was sequenced in a study of shared clonotypes between healthy human individuals (TCRdb year 2020). Libraries came from the immunoSEQ multiplex PCR assay. Held by TCRdb, this immuneACCESS table contains in-frame sequences only and omits some clones. Under half of the omission traces to an unresolved V gene where checked; the cause of the rest is unknown. The sample table shows 2 million to 2.5 million clones, and almost 96% are seen once. Of the sample, roughly 0.13% falls within the top ten clones. The sample taken for sequencing was naive CD4+ T cells sorted from blood. The meaning of the sample's cell subset or site label: CD45RA+ positively selected. The receptors here all came from a man aged 18 to 30 in good health.

The chain has TRBV9 and TRBJ2-1; 7 bases fit TRBD2. Trimming took 4 bases from V and 1 from J; bases not matched to a gene: 11. Germline CDR1 is SGDLS and CDR2 is YYNGEE. CDR3 length: 17 amino acids. CDR3 region: CASSPRGEGPSYNEQFF. The CDR3 coding sequence is TGTGCCAGCAGCCCCCGGGGGGAGGGGCCATCCTACAATGAGCAGTTCTTC. The variable domain in full, with the rest retrieved from reference TRBV9 and TRBJ2-1, is DSGVTQTPKHLITATGQRVTLRCSPRSGDLSVYWYQQSLDQGLQFLIQYYNGEERAKGNILERFSAQQFPDLHSELNLSSLELGDSALYFCASSPRGEGPSYNEQFFGPGTRLTVL.

The chain combines TRBV9 with TRBJ1-2; D is ambiguous. The V gene's germline CDR1 is SGDLS and CDR2 YYNGEE. Between the trimmed V and J ends, which lost 0 bases and 7 bases, there was a span of 13 bases. This CDR3 has 14 amino acids. The CDR3: CASSVAPGASGYTF. In DNA form, the CDR3 reads TGTGCCAGCAGCGTAGCTCCAGGAGCGAGTGGCTACACCTTC.